This T cell receptor (beta chain) was documented in a study of CD8 T cell repertoires and HIV-1 epitope variants (dated by TCRdb to about 2020). In terms of the full investigation: T cells were stimulated in separate culture wells with each of twenty-five peptides representing autologous and known Gag and Nef epitope variants. A total of about 80 T cell cultures were run, with each culture condition performed in triplicate except for one peptide, which was performed in duplicate. Tested epitopes included three Gag epitope families and Nef HW9 and YT9. For 10 to 11 days the cultures were kept in IMDM with gentamicin, and on days 3 and 7 half of the media was changed with IL-2, IL-7 and IL-15 added. An aliquot of 1M T cells was saved as an uncultured baseline condition, separate from the roughly 80 T cell cultures. Among the control conditions were a peptide pool of CMV, EBV and flu, the Ebola AY9 epitope serving as a negative control, and a well with no peptide. Using the EasySep Human T Cell Enrichment Kit, T cells were enriched and then co-cultured with an equal number of autologous T cell-negative cells acting as antigen-presenting cells. Broader findings and caveats from the paper: Several clonotypes recognized the Nef KF9 family and one clonotype recognized the HW9 family, while no responses were seen to the TAALDMSHF plasma variant. The study identified 8 or 9 antigen-specific TCR beta clonotypes, roughly 6 of which appeared to be cross-reactive for autologous or known escape epitope variants. The assay could identify only TCR beta chains and pointed to proliferation in response to antigen, not to T cell function or cytokine profile.

On this clone itself: It lacks a known antigen. No much larger clonotype is one base removed from it; base qualities were not supplied.

Sequencing of TCR beta CDR3 regions was performed at survey depth on the immunoSEQ platform. The QIAamp DNA micro kit was used to extract genomic DNA from every cultured and uncultured CD8+ T cell population. In the paper's pipeline: Samples with under 5,000 productive reads were excluded, and this exclusion removed about 7% of the 75 HIV peptide-stimulated cultures. A MANAFEST web app trimmed sequences to CDR3 and removed nonproductive sequences, CDR3s under 5 amino acids, and those not starting C or ending F/W. Antigen-specific clonotypes had to expand in at least 2 of 3 replicates versus no-peptide control at FDR 0.01, only within one epitope family. Specific clonotypes also needed at least fivefold higher frequency than in wells stimulated with peptides from other epitope families. The clones in this table, taken by TCRdb from immuneACCESS, are in-frame only. Not every clone is retained; where verified, under half of the shortfall comes from an unresolved V gene, and the cause of the rest is unknown. The V and J calls and clone size were taken over from that table, and D and trimming were inferred from the DNA. The sample data list roughly 6,800 clones, and approximately 60% of these were observed just once. Together, the top ten hold more than 35% of the sample.

The EasySep Human CD8+ T Cell Enrichment Kit was used on day 10 to isolate CD8+ T cells from every culture. From the germline V gene (reference sequence), CDR1 is PRHDT and CDR2 is FYEKMQ. The CDR3 covers 16 residues, taking in both the cysteine and the phenylalanine. CDR3 DNA is the only sequence kept; it has 48 bases, read in frame from the first base. Germline trimming amounts to 5 bases on V and 6 bases on J, with 14 as the count of junction bases outside the gene matches. This receptor was identified in a male donor with HIV. The sequence joins TRBV13 to TRBJ1-2, and 8 junctional nucleotides match TRBD1. Source material: cultured CD8+ T cells derived from PBMCs. The CDR3 region reads CASSPEAQGARNGYTF. Read as DNA, the sequence is TGTGCCAGCAGCCCCGAGGCTCAGGGGGCTCGGAATGGCTACACCTTC.